Listed below are T cell receptor beta chains from one sample, sequenced in a study of T cell responses to AZD1222 COVID-19 vaccine. This table comes from immunoSEQ multiplex PCR, and its TCRdb copy is limited to in-frame clones, with some not included. The table has more than 150,000 clones, approximately 91% seen once. The sample was peripheral blood, taken 28 days after the second AZD1222 dose. Every receptor here comes from an adult who received the AZD1222 COVID-19 vaccine. The CDR3 runs from the conserved cysteine through the conserved F or W. D genes are given only for firm matches. Some rows mark clone size as missing; the rest say once, few, many or name a class of expanded clone.

CASSLGLGTGYF,TGTGCCAGCAGTTTAGGTCTCGGGACGGGATACTTC,NA,NA,TRBJ2-4,TRBV12-3/TRBV12-4
CASSQGWGNNRAEAFF,TGCGCCAGCAGCCAAGGTTGGGGAAATAATCGGGCTGAAGCTTTCTTT,NA,NA,TRBJ1-1,TRBV4-1
CATSDASARGQFF,TGTGCCACCAGTGACGCTAGCGCCCGGGGGCAGTTCTTC,NA,NA,TRBJ2-1,TRBV24-1
CASSLSEGSEQYF,TGTGCCAGCAGTTTATCCGAGGGGAGCGAGCAGTACTTC,NA,NA,TRBJ2-7,TRBV12-3/TRBV12-4
CASSLVAVFSYEQYF,TGTGCCAGCAGCTTAGTGGCAGTGTTCTCCTACGAGCAGTACTTC,NA,NA,TRBJ2-7,TRBV11-2
CASSLRQGGPEAFF,TGTGCCAGCAGCCTCCGACAGGGAGGGCCTGAAGCTTTCTTT,NA,TRBD1,TRBJ1-1,TRBV11-3
CASSVALAGVYEQYF,TGTGCCAGCAGCGTAGCACTAGCGGGGGTCTACGAGCAGTACTTC,NA,TRBD2,TRBJ2-7,TRBV9
CSAGSYEQYF,TGCAGTGCTGGCTCCTACGAGCAGTACTTC,NA,NA,TRBJ2-7,TRBV20-1
CASSLGLAGADEQFF,TGTGCCAGCAGCTTAGGGCTAGCGGGTGCCGATGAGCAGTTCTTC,NA,TRBD2,TRBJ2-1,TRBV11-2
CASTTATSPNNPYGYTF,TGCGCCAGCACCACGGCGACAAGCCCTAACAACCCCTATGGCTACACCTTC,NA,NA,TRBJ1-2,TRBV5-1
CASSSRTSGRVTDTQYF,TGTGCCAGCAGTTCCCGGACTAGCGGGAGGGTAACAGATACGCAGTATTTT,NA,TRBD2,TRBJ2-3,TRBV27
CASSRLRIGNSPLHF,TGTGCCAGCAGCAGGCTTCGGATTGGGAATTCACCCCTCCACTTT,NA,NA,TRBJ1-6,TRBV7-9
CASSSGGYEQYF,TGCGCCAGCAGCTCCGGGGGCTACGAGCAGTACTTC,NA,NA,TRBJ2-7,TRBV5-1
CAISQREIYEQYF,TGTGCCATCTCCCAGCGGGAGATCTACGAGCAGTACTTC,NA,TRBD2,TRBJ2-7,TRBV10-3
CASSQAIRASEAFF,TGTGCCAGCAGCCAAGCGATCAGGGCTTCTGAAGCTTTCTTT,NA,NA,TRBJ1-1,TRBV3-1/TRBV3-2
CASSSQLAGSYNEQFF,TGTGCCAGCAGTTCACAACTAGCGGGCTCCTACAATGAGCAGTTCTTC,NA,TRBD2,TRBJ2-1,TRBV28
CATSAVGQGAHSGRFVRETQYF,TGTGCCACCAGTGCCGTAGGACAGGGGGCGCATAGCGGGAGGTTTGTTCGGGAGACCCAGTACTTC,NA,NA,TRBJ2-5,TRBV24-1
CASSFTRHVSYNEQFF,TGTGCCAGCAGCTTCACAAGGCACGTGTCCTACAATGAGCAGTTCTTC,NA,NA,TRBJ2-1,TRBV5-6
CASRRRQGASEKLFF,TGTGCCAGTAGGAGGAGACAGGGGGCTTCGGAAAAACTGTTTTTT,NA,TRBD1,TRBJ1-4,TRBV19
CASSFPGGNTEAFF,TGTGCCAGCAGCTTCCCCGGGGGGAACACTGAAGCTTTCTTT,NA,NA,TRBJ1-1,TRBV7-9
CASSFDPGLVSNTQYF,TGTGCCAGCAGCTTTGACCCTGGACTAGTATCAAATACGCAGTATTTT,few,TRBD2,TRBJ2-3,TRBV5-4
CASSLPTGTSGGGYTF,TGTGCCAGCAGCTTACCGACAGGGACCTCCGGCGGAGGCTACACCTTC,NA,TRBD1,TRBJ1-2,TRBV7-9
CASSRTNNEQFF,TGTGCCAGCAGCCGAACAAACAATGAGCAGTTCTTC,NA,NA,TRBJ2-1,TRBV3-1/TRBV3-2
CASSARDIGNQPQHF,TGTGCCAGTAGTGCCAGGGACATTGGGAATCAGCCCCAGCATTTT,NA,NA,TRBJ1-5,TRBV19
CASSLVGAGADTQYF,TGTGCCAGCAGCTTAGTGGGCGCAGGGGCAGATACGCAGTATTTT,NA,NA,TRBJ2-3,TRBV7-9
CASSLLANTGELFF,TGTGCCAGCAGCTTATTAGCGAACACCGGGGAGCTGTTTTTT,once,NA,TRBJ2-2,TRBV7-9
CASSQRDYYNEQFF,TGCGCCAGCAGCCAACGGGACTATTACAATGAGCAGTTCTTC,NA,TRBD2,TRBJ2-1,TRBV4-1
CASSLSGGYTF,TGTGCCAGCAGTTTAAGTGGAGGCTACACCTTC,NA,NA,TRBJ1-2,TRBV28
CATSGRQGSFRLTEAFF,TGTGCCACCAGTGGTCGACAGGGGAGTTTCAGATTGACTGAAGCTTTCTTT,NA,TRBD1,TRBJ1-1,TRBV24-1
CASSLDGGHEQFF,TGTGCCAGCAGCTTAGATGGGGGACATGAGCAGTTCTTC,NA,NA,TRBJ2-1,TRBV7-2
CASSRITGVSGNTIYF,TGTGCCAGCAGCCGAATAACGGGGGTCTCTGGAAACACCATATATTTT,NA,NA,TRBJ1-3,TRBV11-2
CASRGQINQPQHF,TGCGCCAGCAGGGGGCAGATCAATCAGCCCCAGCATTTT,NA,NA,TRBJ1-5,TRBV10-2
CAWSVPGVFGYTF,TGTGCCTGGAGTGTACCAGGGGTCTTTGGCTACACCTTC,NA,NA,TRBJ1-2,TRBV30
CASRNAWGVEAFF,TGTGCCAGTAGGAATGCCTGGGGTGTTGAAGCTTTCTTT,NA,NA,TRBJ1-1,TRBV19
CASSQDTGGGWNNEQFF,TGCGCCAGCAGCCAAGATACTGGAGGGGGATGGAACAATGAGCAGTTCTTC,NA,NA,TRBJ2-1,TRBV4-1
CATSSPEPPGRGYTF,TGTGCCACCAGCTCCCCGGAGCCGCCAGGCCGAGGCTACACCTTC,NA,NA,TRBJ1-2,TRBV15
CASSFTQGSEQFF,TGTGCCAGCAGTTTTACACAGGGAAGCGAGCAGTTCTTC,NA,NA,TRBJ2-1,TRBV12-3/TRBV12-4
CASSSNTGELFF,TGTGCCAGCAGTTCGAACACCGGGGAGCTGTTTTTT,NA,NA,TRBJ2-2,TRBV28
CASLSGGGQETQYF,TGTGCCAGCCTCTCCGGGGGGGGACAAGAGACCCAGTACTTC,NA,TRBD2,TRBJ2-5,TRBV6-5
CASRRIALRGSAQHF,TGTGCAAGTCGCCGTATAGCACTTAGGGGATCGGCCCAGCATTTT,NA,NA,TRBJ1-5,TRBV12-2
CASSVFPGYTF,TGTGCCAGCAGTGTCTTTCCTGGCTACACCTTC,NA,NA,TRBJ1-2,TRBV12-3/TRBV12-4
CASSLEGVGVPGQPQHF,TGTGCCAGCAGCCTTGAGGGTGTGGGGGTTCCAGGTCAGCCCCAGCATTTT,NA,NA,TRBJ1-5,TRBV7-2
CASSQSSGELFF,TGTGCCAGCAGCCAATCCTCTGGGGAGCTGTTTTTT,NA,NA,TRBJ2-2,TRBV3-1/TRBV3-2
CASSSTSGWAYEQYF,TGTGCCAGCAGCTCGACGAGCGGGTGGGCCTACGAGCAGTACTTC,NA,NA,TRBJ2-7,TRBV6-6
CASSLGPLFYEQFF,TGTGCCAGCAGTTTGGGTCCTCTATTCTATGAGCAGTTCTTC,NA,NA,TRBJ2-1,TRBV28
CASRGSTDTQYF,TGTGCCAGCAGAGGGAGCACAGATACGCAGTATTTT,once,NA,TRBJ2-3,TRBV21-1
CASSRGTYEQYF,TGTGCCAGCTCAAGGGGGACCTACGAGCAGTACTTC,NA,NA,TRBJ2-7,TRBV11-2
CASSLEWGTDTQYF,TGCGCCAGCAGCTTGGAATGGGGCACAGATACGCAGTATTTT,NA,NA,TRBJ2-3,TRBV5-1
CASSIDRDYEQYF,TGTGCCAGCAGCATTGACAGAGACTACGAGCAGTACTTC,once,NA,TRBJ2-7,TRBV6-5
CASSFPGRVNEQFF,TGTGCCAGCAGTTTTCCCGGCAGGGTCAATGAGCAGTTCTTC,NA,NA,TRBJ2-1,TRBV28
CASSVGGDYGYTF,TGTGCCAGCAGCGTAGGAGGGGATTATGGCTACACCTTC,NA,NA,TRBJ1-2,TRBV9
CACDPGDSNSPLHF,TGTGCCTGCGATCCCGGGGACAGCAATTCACCCCTCCACTTT,NA,TRBD1,TRBJ1-6,TRBV30
CASSLQLGYTF,TGTGCCAGCAGCTTACAGCTTGGCTACACCTTC,NA,NA,TRBJ1-2,TRBV7-2
CASSSESGQGAETQYF,TGTGCCAGCAGCAGCGAAAGCGGACAGGGGGCGGAGACCCAGTACTTC,NA,NA,TRBJ2-5,TRBV21-1
CATSPRGTYEQYF,TGTGCCACCAGCCCCCGGGGAACCTACGAGCAGTACTTC,NA,NA,TRBJ2-7,TRBV24-1
CASSLRVSSGSSYEQYF,TGCGCCAGCAGCTTGAGGGTGAGTAGCGGGAGCAGCTACGAGCAGTACTTC,once,TRBD2,TRBJ2-7,TRBV5-1
CASSTNSGAYTEAFF,TGCGCCAGCAGCACCAATAGCGGGGCCTACACTGAAGCTTTCTTT,NA,NA,TRBJ1-1,TRBV4-3
CASSSSPLQETQYF,TGTGCCAGCAGTTCCTCCCCCCTCCAAGAGACCCAGTACTTC,NA,NA,TRBJ2-5,TRBV28
CATSRLQVTYEQYF,TGTGCCACCAGCAGACTCCAGGTGACCTACGAGCAGTACTTC,NA,NA,TRBJ2-7,TRBV15
CASSLGLRIAGAYEQFF,TGTGCCAGCAGCTTGGGTTTACGAATAGCGGGAGCCTATGAGCAGTTCTTC,once,TRBD2,TRBJ2-1,TRBV5-5